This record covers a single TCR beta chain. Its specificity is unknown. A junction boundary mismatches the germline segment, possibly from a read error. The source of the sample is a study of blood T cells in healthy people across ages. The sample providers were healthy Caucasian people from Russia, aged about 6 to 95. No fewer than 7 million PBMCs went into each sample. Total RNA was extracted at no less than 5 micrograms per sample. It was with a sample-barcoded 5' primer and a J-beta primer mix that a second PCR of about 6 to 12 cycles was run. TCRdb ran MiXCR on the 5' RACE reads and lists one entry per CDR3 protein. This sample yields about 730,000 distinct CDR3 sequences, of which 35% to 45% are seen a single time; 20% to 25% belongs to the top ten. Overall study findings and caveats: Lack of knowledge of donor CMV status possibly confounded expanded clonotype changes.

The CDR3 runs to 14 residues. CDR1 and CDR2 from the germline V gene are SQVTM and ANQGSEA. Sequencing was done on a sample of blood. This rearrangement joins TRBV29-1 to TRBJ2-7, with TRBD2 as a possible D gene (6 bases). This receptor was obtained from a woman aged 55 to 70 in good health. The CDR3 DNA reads TGCAGCTTTTTAGCGGCAGTCACACCCTACGAGCAGTGCTTC. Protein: CSFLAAVTPYEQCF.